One sample yielded the 2 T cell receptor beta chains listed below, sequenced in a study of Ad26.COV2.S vaccination and SARS-CoV-2 variants. The treatment was: over 15 received Ad26.COV2.S at low or high dose, single or two shots; roughly 5 received placebo; per-sample allocation not given. Collection of the samples took place on day 63 after the first injection of vaccine or placebo. Repertoires were generated with immunoSEQ multiplex PCR, while TCRdb's copy carries only in-frame clones and drops some. Of about 480,000 clones in the sample, approximately 90% are singletons; the top ten hold roughly 13%. Source: peripheral blood, taken in a trial of Ad26.COV2.S vaccine versus placebo. The receptors were gathered from a person between 18 and 65 years old who received the Ad26.COV2.S COVID-19 vaccine or a placebo.

The chain employs TRBV14 and TRBJ2-1; D ambiguous. The germline V gene encodes CDR1 SGHDN and CDR2 FVKESK. Trimming removed 0 bases from V and 4 bases from J, with 7 bases in between. The CDR3 is 14 residues long. The CDR3 DNA is TGTGCCAGCAGCCAAGACAATCGATACAATGAGCAGTTCTTC. Encoded protein: CASSQDNRYNEQFF.

V usage is TRBV7-2 and J usage is TRBJ2-1; a weak D match, TRBD1 (7 bases). Germline V gives CDR1 SGHTA, CDR2 FQGNSA. This CDR3 is built from 13 residues. The V gene lost 5 bases and the J gene lost 4 bases, with 9 bases spanning the gap. Written as DNA, the CDR3 is TGTGCCAGCAGCCCAGGGGGGTACAATGAGCAGTTCTTC. Amino acids: CASSPGGYNEQFF.